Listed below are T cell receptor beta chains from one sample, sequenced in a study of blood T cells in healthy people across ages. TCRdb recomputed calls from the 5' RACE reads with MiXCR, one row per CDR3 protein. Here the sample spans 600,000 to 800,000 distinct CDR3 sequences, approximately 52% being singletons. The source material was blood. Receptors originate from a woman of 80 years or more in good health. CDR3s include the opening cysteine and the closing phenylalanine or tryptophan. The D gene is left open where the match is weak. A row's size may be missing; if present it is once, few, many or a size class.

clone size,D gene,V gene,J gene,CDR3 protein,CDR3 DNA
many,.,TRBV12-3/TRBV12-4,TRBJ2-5,CASSLVGRETQYF,TGTGCCAGCAGTTTGGTAGGGCGAGAGACCCAGTACTTC
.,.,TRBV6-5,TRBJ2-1,CASSYMNEQFF,TGTGCCAGCAGTTATATGAATGAGCAGTTCTTC
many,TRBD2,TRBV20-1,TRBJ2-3,CSARIAGVSDTQYF,TGCAGTGCTAGGATAGCGGGAGTGTCAGATACGCAGTATTTT
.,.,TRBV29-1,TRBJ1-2,CSVETDTLKSGYTF,TGCAGCGTTGAAACGGACACCCTCAAGAGTGGCTACACCTTC
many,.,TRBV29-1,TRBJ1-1,CSVRGPLNTEAFF,TGCAGCGTAAGGGGTCCTTTGAACACTGAAGCTTTCTTT
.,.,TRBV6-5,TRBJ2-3,CASSYRTRATDTQYF,TGTGCCAGCAGTTACCGCACCCGGGCCACAGATACGCAGTATTTT
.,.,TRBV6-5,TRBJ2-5,CASSYLFQETQYF,TGTGCCAGCAGTTACTTATTTCAAGAGACCCAGTACTTC
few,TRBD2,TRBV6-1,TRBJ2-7,CASSPAGSFEQYF,TGTGCCAGCAGTCCAGCGGGATCTTTCGAGCAGTACTTC
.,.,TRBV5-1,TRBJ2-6,CASSLDRPTGANVLTF,TGCGCCAGCAGCTTAGACAGGCCTACTGGGGCCAACGTCCTGACTTTC
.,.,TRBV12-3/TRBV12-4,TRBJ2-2,CASSLRGARSGELFF,TGTGCCAGCAGTTTACGGGGGGCTCGCAGCGGGGAGCTGTTTTTT
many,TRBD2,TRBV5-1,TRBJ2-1,CATSTGGALYNEQFF,TGCGCCACCTCTACGGGGGGGGCCCTATACAATGAGCAGTTCTTC
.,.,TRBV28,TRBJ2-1,CASSPQRSQQFF,TGTGCCAGCAGCCCACAAAGATCCCAGCAGTTCTTC
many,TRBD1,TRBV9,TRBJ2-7,CASSGSRTGVLSYEQYF,TGTGCCAGCAGCGGCTCCCGGACAGGCGTCCTATCCTACGAGCAGTACTTC
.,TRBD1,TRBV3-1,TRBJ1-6,CASSQVGDSRNSPLHF,TGTGCCAGCAGCCAAGTAGGGGACAGTCGAAATTCACCCCTCCACTTT
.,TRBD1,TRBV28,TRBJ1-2,CASRGQQCSYTF,TGTGCCAGCAGGGGACAGCAGTGTAGCTACACCTTC
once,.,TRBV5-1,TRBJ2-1,CASSLGDTLDEQFF,TGCGCCAGCAGCTTGGGGGACACCCTCGATGAGCAGTTCTTC
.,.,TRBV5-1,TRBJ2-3,CASRGDVEDTQYF,TGCGCCAGCAGGGGGGACGTGGAAGATACGCAGTATTTT
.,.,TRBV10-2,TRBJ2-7,CTSSVDNYEQYF,TGCACCAGCAGTGTTGACAACTACGAGCAGTACTTC
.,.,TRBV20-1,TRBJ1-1,CSARATGDMNTEAFF,TGCAGTGCGAGAGCGACGGGGGATATGAACACTGAAGCTTTCTTT
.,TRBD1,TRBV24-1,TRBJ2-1,CATRGNRDRQYNEQFF,TGTGCCACCAGGGGAAACCGGGACAGGCAATACAATGAGCAGTTCTTC
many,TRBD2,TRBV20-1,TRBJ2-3,CSARGPGTSGRTDTQYF,TGCAGTGCTAGAGGCCCAGGGACTAGCGGGAGAACAGATACGCAGTATTTT
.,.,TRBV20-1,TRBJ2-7,CSAPQGSLEEQYF,TGCAGTGCTCCCCAAGGGAGCTTGGAGGAGCAGTACTTC
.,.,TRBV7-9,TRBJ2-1,CASRTPRKKLASNEQFF,TGTGCCAGCAGGACCCCAAGAAAGAAACTAGCATCAAATGAGCAGTTCTTC
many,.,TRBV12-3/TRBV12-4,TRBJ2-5,CASSPTARTQYF,TGTGCCAGCAGCCCTACTGCAAGGACCCAGTACTTC
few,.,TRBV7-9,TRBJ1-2,CASSLIGSSVYGYTF,TGTGCCAGCAGCTTAATTGGCTCTTCAGTCTATGGCTACACCTTC
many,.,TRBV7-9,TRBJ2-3,CASSIGWDFTDTQYF,TGTGCCAGCAGCATAGGCTGGGACTTCACAGATACGCAGTATTTT
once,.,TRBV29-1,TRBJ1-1,CSVDDGNTEAFF,TGCAGCGTTGATGACGGGAACACTGAAGCTTTCTTT
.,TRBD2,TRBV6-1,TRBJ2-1,CASSVPRLAHNEQFF,TGTGCCAGCAGTGTCCCAAGACTAGCCCACAATGAGCAGTTCTTC
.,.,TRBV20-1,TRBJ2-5,CSAARKSGQETQYF,TGCAGTGCCGCGCGTAAGTCTGGCCAAGAGACCCAGTACTTC
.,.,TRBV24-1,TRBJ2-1,CATRGSSDYNEQFF,TGTGCCACCCGGGGCAGCTCAGACTACAATGAGCAGTTCTTC
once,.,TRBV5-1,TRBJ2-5,CASSWANGQETQYF,TGCGCCAGCAGCTGGGCCAACGGTCAAGAGACCCAGTACTTC
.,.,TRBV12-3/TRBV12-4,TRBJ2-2,CASSRRAGRNTGELFF,TGTGCCAGCAGCCGTCGAGCGGGCCGAAACACCGGGGAGCTGTTTTTT
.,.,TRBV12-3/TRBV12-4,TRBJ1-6,CASSLEAGVNSPLHF,TGTGCCAGCAGTTTAGAGGCAGGGGTAAATTCACCCCTCCACTTT
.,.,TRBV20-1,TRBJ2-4,CSALLVIKNIQYF,TGCAGTGCTCTCCTAGTGATCAAAAACATTCAGTACTTC
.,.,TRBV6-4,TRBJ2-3,CAGSASPTDTQYF,TGTGCCGGCAGTGCCAGCCCCACAGATACGCAGTATTTT
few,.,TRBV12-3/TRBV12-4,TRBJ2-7,CASRPTQGQQYF,TGTGCCAGCAGACCGACGCAGGGGCAGCAGTATTTC
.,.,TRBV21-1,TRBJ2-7,CASSKRWLAGVHEQYF,TGTGCCAGCAGCAAAAGATGGCTAGCGGGAGTCCACGAGCAGTACTTC
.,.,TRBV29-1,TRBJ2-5,CSVGQGEKTQYF,TGCAGCGTTGGCCAGGGCGAAAAGACCCAGTACTTC
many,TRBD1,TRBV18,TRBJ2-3,CASSQGTGEDTQYF,TGTGCCAGCTCACAAGGGACAGGGGAAGATACGCAGTATTTT
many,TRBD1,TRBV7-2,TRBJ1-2,CAWDRGNNYGYTF,TGTGCCTGGGACAGGGGAAATAACTATGGCTACACCTTC
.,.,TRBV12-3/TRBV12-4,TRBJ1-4,CASSLAVGEKLFF,TGTGCCAGCAGTTTGGCAGTTGGCGAAAAACTGTTTTTT
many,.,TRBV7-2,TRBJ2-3,CASSFGHRTDTQYF,TGTGCCAGCAGCTTCGGACACCGCACAGATACGCAGTATTTT
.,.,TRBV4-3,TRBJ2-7,CASSQDLDRGRVASGSSYNEQYF,TGCGCCAGCAGCCAAGACCTGGACAGGGGGCGCGTGGCTAGCGGGAGCTCCTACAATGAGCAGTACTTC
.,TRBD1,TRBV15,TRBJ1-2,CATSRGARTGANYGYTF,TGTGCCACCAGCAGGGGGGCGCGGACAGGGGCTAACTATGGCTACACCTTC
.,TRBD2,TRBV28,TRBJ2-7,CASSQLAGVVNKQYF,TGTGCCAGCAGCCAACTAGCGGGAGTGGTCAATAAGCAGTACTTC
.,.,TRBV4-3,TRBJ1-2,CASSPYATPNYGYTF,TGCGCCAGCAGCCCCTATGCCACCCCTAACTATGGCTACACCTTC
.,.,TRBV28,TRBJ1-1,CASKGDLVNTEAFF,TGTGCCAGCAAGGGGGACCTGGTCAACACTGAAGCTTTCTTT